A single sample gave rise to the 11 T cell receptor beta chains below, sequenced in a study of glioma-infiltrating T cells. The iRepertoire nested amplicon-rescue multiplex PCR amplified TCR alpha and beta CDR3s from RNA. One entry per CDR3 protein, called by TCRdb with MiXCR from the multiplex PCR reads. This sample yields around 3,600 distinct CDR3 sequences, of which about 90% are seen a single time; about 25% belongs to the top ten. What was sequenced was glioma tissue, nonneoplastic brain tissue, or PBMCs (not recorded which). These receptors all stem from a human donor with low-grade glioma or glioblastoma, undergoing nonglioma brain surgery, or in good health (not recorded which).

Of note for this clonotype: The library was built for alpha chains, so this beta chain is an off-target read and its size means little. The chain joins TRBV4-3 to TRBJ2-3; 10 positions agree with TRBD2. Germline CDR1 is LGHNA and CDR2 is YSLEER. Trimming took 4 bases from V and 9 from J; bases not matched to a gene: 13. This CDR3 has 16 amino acids. CDR3 protein: CASSRGVLAGAGTQYF. In DNA, the CDR3 is TGCGCCAGCAGCCGTGGGGTCCTAGCGGGGGCCGGGACGCAGTATTTT.

Regarding this clonotype: One end of the junction does not line up with germline, which may come from a read error. The library was designed around alpha chains, so this beta chain is a stray read whose abundance carries little weight. The chain uses TRBV12-3 or TRBV12-4 and TRBJ2-3; D uncertain. This CDR3 is 15 amino acids long. The chain's CDR3 is CASSLRRTNTDMQYF. CDR3 in DNA: TGTGCCAGCAGTTTACGCAGGACCAACACAGATATGCAGTATTTT.

Regarding this clonotype: In a library made to pick up alpha chains, this beta chain is a stray read with a size that means little. This sequence joins TRBV20-1 and TRBJ1-1; D remains ambiguous. The CDR3 length is 13 residues. The V gene's germline CDR1 is DFQATT and CDR2 SNEGSKA (reference sequence). The ends were cut back, 2 bases at V and 7 bases at J, with 14 bases in the middle. The DNA for the CDR3 is TGCAGTGCTAGATCGTGGGGATCCGATGAAGCTTTCTTT. It yields the protein CSARSWGSDEAFF.

In this sample, this clonotype turned up once. The library was designed around alpha chains, so this beta chain is a stray read whose abundance carries little weight. The chain links TRBV27 to TRBJ2-2, with D maybe TRBD2 (5 bases). This CDR3 region has 18 residues. Germline V lookup: CDR1 MNHEY, CDR2 SMNVEV (reference sequence). The V gene lost 1 base and the J gene lost 1 base, with 16 bases spanning the gap. The CDR3 DNA reads as TGTGCCAGCAGTTTATACCCTCTAGCTTATATGAACACCGGGGAGCTGTTTTTT. Its translation is CASSLYPLAYMNTGELFF.

Regarding this clonotype: This beta chain turned up in a library designed for alpha chains; as an off-target read, its abundance says little. The CDR3 loop is CASSFGEGRIWDSPLHF. In DNA form, the CDR3 reads TGTGCCAGCAGTTTTGGCGAGGGGAGGATTTGGGATTCACCCCTCCACTTT. The chain links TRBV6-2 or TRBV6-3 to TRBJ1-6; D is possibly TRBD1 (5 bases). The germline V and J ends were trimmed by 4 bases and 8 bases, with 21 bases remaining between them. The CDR3 runs to 17 residues. From germline, CDR1 is MNHEY and CDR2 SVGEGT.

Remarks on this clonotype: Since it is a stray read in a library aimed at alpha chains, this beta chain has a size that is not meaningful. V usage is TRBV24-1 and J usage is TRBJ1-2; the D is unclear. Trimming cost V 1 base and J 2 bases, with 7 bases left between them. There are 14 residues in the CDR3. Per the germline V gene, CDR1 is KGHDR and CDR2 is SFDVKD. CDR3 region: CATSDFNQNYGYTF. The CDR3 DNA reads TGTGCCACCAGTGATTTTAACCAGAACTATGGCTACACCTTC.

Of note for this clonotype: This beta chain is an unintended read in a library built for alpha chains; its size means little. This chain joins TRBV7-2 and TRBJ1-1, with a possible D match to TRBD1 (6 bases). The CDR3 covers 13 residues. The germline gives CDR1 SGHTA, CDR2 FQGNSA. With 11 bases removed from V and 3 bases from J, the gap between germline ends came to 16 bases. CDR3 loop: CACAGTRDTEAFF. The CDR3 DNA reads TGTGCCTGTGCCGGGACAAGGGACACTGAAGCTTTCTTT.

A word on this clonotype: The size of this beta chain means little, since it is a stray read in a library made for alpha chains. This chain joins TRBV3-1 and TRBJ2-1; 11 nucleotides line up with TRBD2. Per the germline V gene, CDR1 is LGHDT and CDR2 is YNNKEL (reference sequence). The CDR3 has 16 residues. J lost 8 bases, V lost 5 bases, and 11 bases had no gene match. Written as DNA, the CDR3 is TGTGCCAGCAGCGAAACTAGCGGGGGCCCGGGGGATGAGCAGTTCTTC. Protein: CASSETSGGPGDEQFF.

Note on this clonotype: This beta chain was picked up by a library intended for alpha chains and is off target, so its count carries little meaning. The chain couples TRBV7-2 to TRBJ1-1; D uncertain. Trimming removed 4 bases from V and 5 bases from J, with 11 bases in between. Germline V CDR1 and CDR2: SGHTA, FQGNSA. The CDR3 is made up of 13 amino acids. The CDR3 protein is CASSWTEGTEAFF. In DNA form, the CDR3 reads TGTGCCAGCAGCTGGACTGAGGGAACTGAAGCTTTCTTT.

In regard to this clonotype: This beta chain is a stray sequence in a library constructed for alpha chains; its clone size is not meaningful. V usage is TRBV20-1 and J usage is TRBJ2-3, with a tentative D call TRBD1 (6 bases). V was clipped by 6 bases and J by 5 bases, with 12 bases between them. Germline V gene data show CDR1 as DFQATT and CDR2 as SNEGSKA (reference sequence). This CDR3 comprises 12 residues. CDR3 in amino acids: CSANLGQDTQYF. The CDR3 bases are TGCAGTGCCAATTTGGGACAAGATACGCAGTATTTT.

About this clonotype: This beta chain represents an off-target read in a library built for alpha chains; its size is of limited meaning. The chain recombines TRBV5-1 with TRBJ1-6; maybe TRBD1 (5 bases). Trimming shortened V by 7 bases and J by 7 bases, and 15 bases separated the two germline ends. Looked up from germline, CDR1 is SGHRS and CDR2 is YFSETQ. The CDR3 loop spans 14 amino acids. The CDR3 reads CASAYGATNSPLHF. CDR3 in DNA: TGCGCCAGCGCGTACGGGGCCACCAATTCACCCCTCCACTTT.